This TCR beta chain is drawn from a study of Ad26.COV2.S vaccination and SARS-CoV-2 variants. At the level of the study: Ad26.COV2.S shots went into the muscle once or twice, 56 days apart.

The germline V gene has CDR1 MNHEY and CDR2 SVGAGI. The CDR3 is 11 residues long. V shed 2 bases and J shed 2 bases, with 0 bases lying between them. The sample's treatment: roughly 19 received Ad26.COV2.S at low or high dose, single or two shots; five or six received placebo; per-sample allocation not given. Specimens were obtained on day 63 following the first vaccine or placebo injection. Regarding the study as a whole: The TCR-based breadth and depth measures might underestimate overall T cell responses.

This clone appeared a few times. What it recognizes is unknown. Sequenced by immunoSEQ multiplex PCR; TCRdb stores in-frame clones only, minus some. Found here are a few hundred thousand clones, around 85% of them singletons; the top ten hold less than 3%. The specimen was peripheral blood, collected in a trial of Ad26.COV2.S vaccine versus placebo. The source of this sequence is a person aged 18-60 years who received the Ad26.COV2.S COVID-19 vaccine or a placebo. The chain has TRBV6-5 and TRBJ2-5; the D is unclear. The DNA of the CDR3 is TGTGCCAGCAGTTACCAAGAGACCCAGTACTTC. Translation gives CASSYQETQYF.